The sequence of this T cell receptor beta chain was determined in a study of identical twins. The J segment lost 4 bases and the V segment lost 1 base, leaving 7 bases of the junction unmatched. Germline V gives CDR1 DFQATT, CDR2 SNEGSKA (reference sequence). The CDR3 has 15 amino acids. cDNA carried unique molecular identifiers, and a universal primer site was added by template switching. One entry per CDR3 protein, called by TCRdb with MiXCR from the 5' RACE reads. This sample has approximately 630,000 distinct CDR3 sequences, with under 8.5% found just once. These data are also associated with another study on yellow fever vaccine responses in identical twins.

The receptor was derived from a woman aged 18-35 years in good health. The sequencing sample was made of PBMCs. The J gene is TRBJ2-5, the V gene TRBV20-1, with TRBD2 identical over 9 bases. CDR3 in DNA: TGCAGTGCTAGAGCAGTGCGGGAGGGTCGAGAGACCCAGTACTTC. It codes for CSARAVREGRETQYF.